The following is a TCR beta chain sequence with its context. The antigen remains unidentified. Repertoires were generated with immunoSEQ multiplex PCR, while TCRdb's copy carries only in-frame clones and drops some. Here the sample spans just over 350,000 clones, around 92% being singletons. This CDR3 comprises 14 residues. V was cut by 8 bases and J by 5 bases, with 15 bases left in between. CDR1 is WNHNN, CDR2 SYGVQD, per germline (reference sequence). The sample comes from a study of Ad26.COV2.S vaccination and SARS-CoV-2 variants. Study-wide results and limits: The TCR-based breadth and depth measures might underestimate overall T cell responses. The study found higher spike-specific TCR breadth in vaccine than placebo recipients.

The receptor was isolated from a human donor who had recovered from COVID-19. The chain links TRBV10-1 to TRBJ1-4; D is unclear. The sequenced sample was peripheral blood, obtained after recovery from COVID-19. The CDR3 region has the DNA TGCGCCAGCTCCGGCGGCAGTCTAAATGAAAAACTGTTTTTT. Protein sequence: CASSGGSLNEKLFF.